The clone carrying this TCR beta chain was found once. Antigen: not known. The record originates from a study of T cell responses to AZD1222 COVID-19 vaccine. Germline V gives CDR1 SGHDN, CDR2 FVKESK. The ends were cut back, 1 base at V and 0 bases at J, with 11 bases in the middle. The CDR3 is 16 amino acids. Findings and limits, study-wide: Females outnumbered males among donors, who were mostly white British; clonal diversity was possibly underestimated. Receipt of two AZD1222 doses was followed by a rise in Spike-specific TCR breadth and depth.

Some clones are missing from TCRdb's copy, which holds only in-frame ones; the method was immunoSEQ multiplex PCR. The data show roughly 160,000 clones, 70% to 90% seen once. Sequencing was performed on peripheral blood, taken 28 days after the second AZD1222 dose. The V and J genes are TRBV14 and TRBJ2-3; D call uncertain. The sequence was collected from an adult who received the AZD1222 COVID-19 vaccine. The CDR3 spells CASSQGVFSSTDTQYF. The CDR3 bases are TGTGCCAGCAGCCAAGGCGTCTTCTCTAGCACAGATACGCAGTATTTT. The full variable domain, rest sourced from reference TRBV14 and TRBJ2-3, is EAGVTQFPSHSVIEKGQTVTLRCDPISGHDNLYWYRRVMGKEIKFLLHFVKESKQDESGMPNNRFLAERTGGTYSTLKVQPAELEDSGVYFCASSQGVFSSTDTQYFGPGTRLTVL.